Below are 9 T cell receptor beta chains sequenced from a single sample in a study of long-term antiretroviral therapy in people with HIV. Run at survey level, the immunoSEQ assay was version v3.0. The assay was immunoSEQ multiplex PCR, and TCRdb's table has in-frame clones only and misses some. The sample holds around 15,000 clones; approximately 91% are singletons and the top ten take around 13%. The source material was unsorted PBMCs, sampled 0.6 years after starting antiretroviral therapy. Receptors originate from a woman in her forties with HIV.

V gene TRBV6-1 combines with J gene TRBJ1-4; 10 bases fit TRBD1. CDR3 length: 15 residues. Unmatched junction bases numbered 7, after V lost 4 bases and J lost 8 bases. Per germline, CDR1 MNHNS and CDR2 SASEGT. The CDR3 loop is CASSGTGGMGEKLFF. In DNA, the CDR3 is TGTGCCAGCAGTGGGACAGGGGGAATGGGGGAAAAACTGTTTTTT.

The chain employs TRBV7-9 and TRBJ2-7; weak D call: TRBD2 (5 bases). There are 15 residues in the CDR3. Looked up from germline, CDR1 is SEHNR and CDR2 is FQNEAQ (reference sequence). V was pared by 1 base and J by 5 bases, with 15 bases between. The CDR3 sequence is CASSLGWERVDEQYF. The CDR3 DNA reads TGTGCCAGCAGCTTAGGATGGGAGCGAGTCGACGAGCAGTACTTC.

Remarks on this clone: At one boundary the junction diverges from the germline segment, which might be a read error. The rearrangement joins TRBV14 to TRBJ1-2, with D hard to call. The germline V gene encodes CDR1 SGHDN and CDR2 FVKESK. The CDR3 sequence is 12 residues long. This chain's CDR3 is CASSLTTRDYAF. In DNA, the CDR3 is TGTGCCAGCAGCCTAACCACCCGGGATTATGCCTTC. Full variable domain (rest looked up from reference TRBV14 and TRBJ1-2): EAGVTQFPSHSVIEKGQTVTLRCDPISGHDNLYWYRRVMGKEIKFLLHFVKESKQDESGMPNNRFLAERTGGTYSTLKVQPAELEDSGVYFCASSLTTRDYAFGSGTRLTVV.

The rearrangement uses TRBV30 and TRBJ2-5, with 7 nucleotides matching TRBD2. The CDR3 contains 16 residues. The germline CDR1 and CDR2 sequences are GTSNPN and SVGIG (reference sequence). J lost 5 bases, V lost 0 bases, and 12 bases had no gene match. CDR3 residues: CAWSVAAGTLRETQYF. CDR3 coding DNA: TGTGCCTGGAGTGTGGCAGCGGGGACCCTAAGGGAGACCCAGTACTTC.

The chain carries TRBV27 and TRBJ2-7, with a weak D call TRBD1 (5 bases). There are 15 residues in the CDR3. With 0 bases removed from V and 2 bases from J, the gap between germline ends came to 11 bases. The V gene's germline CDR1 is MNHEY and CDR2 SMNVEV (reference sequence). The CDR3 protein is CASSLSTVSPYEQYF. DNA for the CDR3: TGTGCCAGCAGTTTATCGACAGTTTCCCCCTACGAGCAGTACTTC.

CDR3 in DNA: TGTGCCTGGAGGGGGACTGCTAATCAGCCCCAGCATTTT. Its translation is CAWRGTANQPQHF. This sequence joins TRBV30 and TRBJ1-5; D is possibly TRBD1 (5 bases). The CDR3 runs 13 residues. The V gene lost 3 bases and the J gene lost 4 bases, with 10 bases spanning the gap. Germline lookup yields CDR1 GTSNPN and CDR2 SVGIG (reference sequence). The full variable domain, rest sourced from reference TRBV30 and TRBJ1-5, is SQTIHQWPATLVQPVGSPLSLECTVEGTSNPNLYWYRQAAGRGLQLLFYSVGIGQISSEVPQNLSASRPQDRQFILSSKKLLLSDSGFYLCAWRGTANQPQHFGDGTRLSIL.

This chain links TRBV6-1 with TRBJ2-6; no clear D gene. This CDR3 contains 16 residues. Per the germline V gene, CDR1 is MNHNS and CDR2 is SASEGT. V gave up 1 base and J gave up 0 bases, with 7 bases separating them. This CDR3 is CASSEGVASGANVLTF. The CDR3 nucleotides read TGTGCCAGCAGTGAAGGGGTGGCCTCTGGGGCCAACGTCCTGACTTTC.

V usage is TRBV19 and J usage is TRBJ1-4, with a weak D call TRBD1 (5 bases). This CDR3 is built from 16 residues. Germline V gene lookup returns CDR1 LNHDA and CDR2 SQIVND (reference sequence). Trimming stripped 7 bases from V and 5 bases from J, with 20 bases between. CDR3 nucleotides: TGTGCCAGTACCCAATCCCCGGACGGGGGGAATGAAAAACTGTTTTTT. Translated: CASTQSPDGGNEKLFF.

This chain uses TRBV28 with TRBJ1-2; D is ambiguous. Germline V lookup: CDR1 MDHEN, CDR2 SYDVKM. V lost 6 bases, J lost 0 bases, and 11 bases lay in between. The CDR3 extends over 14 amino acids. The CDR3 DNA sequence: TGTGCCAGCAGCCCCGGGAGTACTAACTATGGCTACACCTTC. It specifies CASSPGSTNYGYTF.